Listed below are T cell receptor beta chains from one sample, sequenced in a study of blood T cell repertoires in COVID-19. Generated by immunoSEQ multiplex PCR, the TCRdb table keeps only in-frame clones and is missing some. Here the sample spans about 82,000 clones, roughly four fifths being singletons. Sequenced material: peripheral blood. Source of these receptors: a man aged 45-65 years with active or convalescent COVID-19. Each CDR3 is given with its conserved first and last residue. Fields, in order: clone size, V gene, J gene, CDR3 length, D gene, CDR3 DNA, CDR3 protein. The D gene is left open where the match is weak. Clone size appears in some rows only: once, few, many, or a class for an expanded clone.

size: -
V: TRBV6-1
J: TRBJ1-1
length: 13
D: -
DNA: TGTGCCAGCAGTGACAGTTTGGTCACTGAAGCTTTCTTT
CDR3: CASSDSLVTEAFF

size: few
V: TRBV11-2
J: TRBJ1-5
length: 15
D: -
DNA: TGTGCCAGCAGCTTAGATCCACAGGGCCTCCGGCCCCAGCATTTT
CDR3: CASSLDPQGLRPQHF

size: -
V: TRBV10-3
J: TRBJ2-1
length: 15
D: TRBD2
DNA: TGTGCCATCAGTCCTAGCGGGGACCCCGGCGATGAGCAGTTCTTC
CDR3: CAISPSGDPGDEQFF

size: -
V: TRBV9
J: TRBJ2-3
length: 14
D: TRBD2
DNA: TGTGCCAGCAGCGTGAGCGGGGGGGCCGTTACGCAGTATTTT
CDR3: CASSVSGGAVTQYF

size: -
V: TRBV7-9
J: TRBJ1-2
length: 13
D: -
DNA: TGTGCCAGCAGTAATGGTCCTAGCTATGGCTACACCTTC
CDR3: CASSNGPSYGYTF

size: -
V: TRBV7-9
J: TRBJ2-1
length: 19
D: TRBD1
DNA: TGTGCCAGCAGCTTAGTTTCCCCACAGCGAAGGGGGCCTTGGGATGAGCAGTTCTTC
CDR3: CASSLVSPQRRGPWDEQFF

size: few
V: TRBV7-8
J: TRBJ2-2
length: 16
D: TRBD2
DNA: TGTGCCAGCAGCAAATACAGCGGGGGGGGCACCGGGGAGCTGTTTTTT
CDR3: CASSKYSGGGTGELFF

size: once
V: TRBV18
J: TRBJ2-1
length: 15
D: -
DNA: TGTGCCAGCTCACCGAGGCTGTCGACCTACAATGAGCAGTTCTTC
CDR3: CASSPRLSTYNEQFF

size: -
V: TRBV14
J: TRBJ2-7
length: 14
D: -
DNA: TGTGCCAGCAGCCCCGGACTGTCTTCGTACGAGCAGTACTTC
CDR3: CASSPGLSSYEQYF

size: -
V: TRBV29-1
J: TRBJ2-1
length: 15
D: TRBD1
DNA: TGCAGCGTTGTTTATCTGACAGGGGGTTACAATGAGCAGTTCTTC
CDR3: CSVVYLTGGYNEQFF

size: -
V: TRBV28
J: TRBJ1-2
length: 14
D: TRBD1
DNA: TGTGCCAGCAGTTTGGGACAGGGGAAGGCTGGCTACACCTTC
CDR3: CASSLGQGKAGYTF

size: few
V: TRBV18
J: TRBJ2-3
length: 15
D: -
DNA: TGTGCCAGCTCACAGACAGCTAATAATGCAGATACGCAGTATTTT
CDR3: CASSQTANNADTQYF

size: -
V: TRBV4-1
J: TRBJ2-2
length: 15
D: -
DNA: TGCGCCAGCAGCCAAGACAGGGTTAACACCGGGGAGCTGTTTTTT
CDR3: CASSQDRVNTGELFF

size: -
V: TRBV11-2
J: TRBJ2-3
length: 15
D: -
DNA: TGTGCCAGCAGCACGCCAGGGACTGTCACAGATACGCAGTATTTT
CDR3: CASSTPGTVTDTQYF

size: few
V: TRBV28
J: TRBJ1-2
length: 15
D: TRBD1
DNA: TGTGCCAGCAGTGCAACGACAGGGAAGGACTATGGCTACACCTTC
CDR3: CASSATTGKDYGYTF

size: -
V: TRBV7-9
J: TRBJ2-1
length: 15
D: TRBD1
DNA: TGTGCCAGCAGTTACGGACAGGGGAACCACAATGAGCAGTTCTTC
CDR3: CASSYGQGNHNEQFF

size: -
V: TRBV15
J: TRBJ2-1
length: 16
D: -
DNA: TGTGCCACCAACGGGGGGGGGACAGGGTCCTACAATGAGCAGTTCTTC
CDR3: CATNGGGTGSYNEQFF

size: -
V: TRBV20-1
J: TRBJ1-2
length: 14
D: -
DNA: TGCAGTGCTAGTACGACAGTGACTAACTATGGCTACACCTTC
CDR3: CSASTTVTNYGYTF

size: once
V: TRBV18
J: TRBJ2-5
length: 13
D: -
DNA: TGTGCCAGCTCACCAAACAGCCAAGAGACCCAGTACTTC
CDR3: CASSPNSQETQYF

size: -
V: TRBV5-1
J: TRBJ2-1
length: 11
D: -
DNA: TGCGCCAGCAGAGGGGCATGGGAGCAGTTCTTC
CDR3: CASRGAWEQFF

size: once
V: TRBV11-2
J: TRBJ2-5
length: 15
D: -
DNA: TGTGCCAGCAGCTCAAATCGAGGCGGCCAAGAGACCCAGTACTTC
CDR3: CASSSNRGGQETQYF

size: few
V: TRBV3-1/TRBV3-2
J: TRBJ2-2
length: 15
D: -
DNA: TGTGCCAGCAGCCATACAGTTCCCTCAGGCGGGGAGCTGTTTTTT
CDR3: CASSHTVPSGGELFF

size: once
V: TRBV30
J: TRBJ1-6
length: 16
D: TRBD1
DNA: TGTGCCTGGAGTGGCCCGGGACAGGGAAATAATTCACCCCTCCACTTT
CDR3: CAWSGPGQGNNSPLHF

size: -
V: TRBV4-3
J: TRBJ1-2
length: 14
D: -
DNA: TGCGCCAGCAGCCAAACTTCAGGTTATATGGGCTACACCTTC
CDR3: CASSQTSGYMGYTF

size: -
V: TRBV18
J: TRBJ2-5
length: 16
D: TRBD2
DNA: TGTGCCAGCTCACCGGGTAGCGGGGGATTACAAGAGACCCAGTACTTC
CDR3: CASSPGSGGLQETQYF

size: -
V: TRBV4-3
J: TRBJ2-2
length: 16
D: TRBD1
DNA: TGCGCCAGCAGCCAACAGGGGGCGGCGAACACCGGGGAGCTGTTTTTT
CDR3: CASSQQGAANTGELFF

size: -
V: TRBV24-1
J: TRBJ1-2
length: 17
D: -
DNA: TGTGCCACCAGTGATAGAATCGGTACAGGCGCCAACTATGGCTACACCTTC
CDR3: CATSDRIGTGANYGYTF

size: -
V: TRBV2
J: TRBJ1-2
length: 17
D: -
DNA: TGTGCCAGCAGTGGAGGCAGTACCTTCCTACGTAACTATGGCTACACCTTC
CDR3: CASSGGSTFLRNYGYTF

size: -
V: TRBV10-1
J: TRBJ2-4
length: 19
D: -
DNA: TGCGCCAGCAGTGAGGGGAGGGGGGCATCGGGATCAGCCAAAAACATTCAGTACTTC
CDR3: CASSEGRGASGSAKNIQYF

size: -
V: TRBV9
J: TRBJ2-2
length: 17
D: TRBD2
DNA: TGTGCCAGCAGCGTAGCGTCTAGCGGGGGGGACACCGGGGAGCTGTTTTTT
CDR3: CASSVASSGGDTGELFF

size: -
V: TRBV13
J: TRBJ1-1
length: 17
D: -
DNA: TGTGCCAGCAGATACTGGGGGGGTTTTGATAGGAACACTGAAGCTTTCTTT
CDR3: CASRYWGGFDRNTEAFF

size: -
V: TRBV5-4
J: TRBJ2-5
length: 13
D: -
DNA: TGTGCCAGCAGTCCCAGGGATCAAGAGACCCAGTACTTC
CDR3: CASSPRDQETQYF

size: -
V: TRBV18
J: TRBJ1-2
length: 14
D: -
DNA: TGTGCCAGCTCACCCACCGAAAGGCTAGTGGGCTACACCTTC
CDR3: CASSPTERLVGYTF

size: many
V: TRBV4-1
J: TRBJ2-4
length: 15
D: TRBD2
DNA: TGCGCCAGCAGCCAAGACCTTAGCGGGGGCGGCATTCAGTACTTC
CDR3: CASSQDLSGGGIQYF

size: -
V: TRBV6-1
J: TRBJ1-5
length: 14
D: TRBD1
DNA: TGTGCCAGCAGTGAGCGGGACAGTAAGCAGCCCCAGCATTTT
CDR3: CASSERDSKQPQHF

size: -
V: TRBV5-8
J: TRBJ2-1
length: 14
D: -
DNA: TGTGCCAGCAGCCCGGCGGTACTTTACAATGAGCAGTTCTTC
CDR3: CASSPAVLYNEQFF

size: -
V: TRBV19
J: TRBJ2-3
length: 15
D: -
DNA: TGTGCCAGTAGCCCCGGGGGAAGGATCACAGATACGCAGTATTTT
CDR3: CASSPGGRITDTQYF

size: many
V: TRBV10-2
J: TRBJ1-6
length: 13
D: TRBD1
DNA: TGCGCCAGCAGGGGACAGTATAATTCACCCCTCCACTTT
CDR3: CASRGQYNSPLHF

size: -
V: TRBV7-6
J: TRBJ2-1
length: 16
D: -
DNA: TGTGCCAGCAGCTTAGAGGCCAGGGTCTCCTACAATGAGCAGTTCTTC
CDR3: CASSLEARVSYNEQFF

size: -
V: TRBV19
J: TRBJ1-1
length: 13
D: -
DNA: TGTGCCAGTAGCCGGGAGGAAAACACTGAAGCTTTCTTT
CDR3: CASSREENTEAFF

size: -
V: TRBV6-1
J: TRBJ2-5
length: 14
D: -
DNA: TGTGCCAGCAGTGAATCGGCGTCAGTGGGGCACAAGTACTTC
CDR3: CASSESASVGHKYF

size: -
V: TRBV7-6
J: TRBJ2-5
length: 15
D: -
DNA: TGTGCCAGCAGCTCCGGGGGGACACTCCAAGAGACCCAGTACTTC
CDR3: CASSSGGTLQETQYF

size: -
V: TRBV7-8
J: TRBJ2-5
length: 17
D: TRBD2
DNA: TGTGCCAGCAGCTTCGGGGCTGGACTAGCGGTCCAAGAGACCCAGTACTTC
CDR3: CASSFGAGLAVQETQYF

size: -
V: TRBV28
J: TRBJ2-2
length: 16
D: TRBD2
DNA: TGTGCCAGCAGGACACTAGCGGGGGGTAACACCGGGGAGCTGTTTTTT
CDR3: CASRTLAGGNTGELFF

size: few
V: TRBV6-5
J: TRBJ2-1
length: 15
D: -
DNA: TGTGCCAGCAGTTATTCGCAGGGGAGCTACAATGAGCAGTTCTTC
CDR3: CASSYSQGSYNEQFF

size: few
V: TRBV11-2
J: TRBJ2-5
length: 16
D: TRBD2
DNA: TGTGCCAGCAGCCTAGGGAATAGCGGGACCCAAGAGACCCAGTACTTC
CDR3: CASSLGNSGTQETQYF

size: -
V: TRBV10-3
J: TRBJ2-1
length: 16
D: TRBD2
DNA: TGTGCCATCAACCCCGACACTAGCGGCAAATACAATGAGCAGTTCTTC
CDR3: CAINPDTSGKYNEQFF

size: once
V: TRBV28
J: TRBJ1-3
length: 14
D: TRBD1
DNA: TGTGCCAGCAGTTCACAGGGGGCTGGAAACACCATATATTTT
CDR3: CASSSQGAGNTIYF

size: -
V: TRBV18
J: TRBJ2-5
length: 13
D: -
DNA: TGTGCCAGCTCACCAGGGCACCAAGAGACCCAGTACTTC
CDR3: CASSPGHQETQYF

size: -
V: TRBV19
J: TRBJ2-1
length: 15
D: TRBD2
DNA: TGTGCCAGTAGTATAGCACTAGCGGGATACAATGAGCAGTTCTTC
CDR3: CASSIALAGYNEQFF

size: -
V: TRBV28
J: TRBJ2-2
length: 15
D: TRBD2
DNA: TGTGCCAGCAACCCGGGACTAGCATTCACGGGGGAGCTGTTTTTT
CDR3: CASNPGLAFTGELFF

size: once
V: TRBV7-9
J: TRBJ2-2
length: 16
D: -
DNA: TGTGCCAGCAGCTTAGCCGAAGACAGGAACACCGGGGAGCTGTTTTTT
CDR3: CASSLAEDRNTGELFF

size: -
V: TRBV6-5
J: TRBJ1-5
length: 14
D: -
DNA: TGTGCCAGCAGTTACGCTAGGGAGGATCAGCCCCAGCATTTT
CDR3: CASSYAREDQPQHF

size: -
V: TRBV27
J: TRBJ1-5
length: 15
D: -
DNA: TGTGCCAGCAGTTTAGACACCCTGGGCAATCAGCCCCAGCATTTT
CDR3: CASSLDTLGNQPQHF

size: -
V: TRBV2
J: TRBJ1-2
length: 13
D: -
DNA: TGTGCCAGCAGCCCCGACAAAGACTATGGCTACACCTTC
CDR3: CASSPDKDYGYTF